These 5 T cell receptor beta chains were all obtained from the same sample, sequenced in a study of spatial heterogeneity in lung cancer (dated by TCRdb to about 2019). Library preparation was by 5' RACE. The data were produced on a NextSeq 500. The public sequencing data were trimmed at Q25 with fastp and processed into clonotypes with MiXCR by TCRdb, which kept only in-frame beta chains. Every entry covers one CDR3 protein and lists the most common genes and DNA from its rows. This sample is represented by roughly 110,000 distinct CDR3 sequences; roughly 10% of them were singletons. The ten largest clonotypes hold roughly 24% of the sample. The time point label, read with the paper, signifies: blood at routine non-recurrence follow-up after resection. Sequenced here: PBMCs, sampled at follow-up. The source of these receptors is a female donor with early-stage non-small cell lung cancer.

The V gene is TRBV7-2, the J gene TRBJ2-3; 9 bases match TRBD2. This CDR3 is built from 16 residues. Germline CDR1 reads SGHTA; CDR2 reads FQGNSA. V was clipped by 2 bases and J by 1 base; unmatched bases: 4. The CDR3 nucleotides are TGTGCCAGCAGCTTATTTGCTAGCGGGGGCACAGATACGCAGTATTTT. Amino acid sequence: CASSLFASGGTDTQYF.

This clonotype appeared a few times. The rearrangement uses TRBV7-9 and TRBJ2-4; 7 nucleotides line up with TRBD1. The V gene end was trimmed by 5 bases and the J gene end by 13 bases; junction bases not matched to a gene: 8. CDR3 length equals 12 residues. Per germline, CDR1 SEHNR and CDR2 FQNEAQ (reference sequence). The CDR3 region is CASSTSQGIQYF. In nucleotides, the CDR3 is TGTGCCAGCAGCACATCACAGGGGATACAGTACTTC.

The chain couples TRBV7-3 to TRBJ2-2; D is possibly TRBD1 or TRBD2 (6 bases each). V gave up 4 bases and J gave up 4 bases, with 13 bases separating them. The germline gives CDR1 SGHTA, CDR2 FQGTGA. This CDR3 spans 15 amino acids. The CDR3, as DNA: TGTGCCAGCAGCTACGGGGGCCGAGGCACCGGGGAGCTGTTTTTT. It encodes CASSYGGRGTGELFF.

The chain links TRBV5-1 to TRBJ1-1; D gene uncertain. The length of the CDR3 is 13 residues. V dropped 4 bases and J dropped 3 bases, with 10 bases sitting between them. Germline values: CDR1 SGHRS, CDR2 YFSETQ. The chain's CDR3 is CASSPSGDTEAFF. In DNA, the CDR3 is TGCGCCAGCAGCCCCAGCGGCGACACTGAAGCTTTCTTT. Filled out from reference TRBV5-1 and TRBJ1-1, the complete variable domain reads KAGVTQTPRYLIKTRGQQVTLSCSPISGHRSVSWYQQTPGQGLQFLFEYFSETQRNKGNFPGRFSGRQFSNSRSEMNVSTLELGDSALYLCASSPSGDTEAFFGQGTRLTVV.

This sequence joins TRBV5-1 and TRBJ2-1; D tentatively reads TRBD1 or TRBD2 (5 bases each). Trimming removed 0 bases from V and 8 bases from J, with 18 bases in between. The CDR3 runs 16 residues. The V gene's germline CDR1 is SGHRS and CDR2 YFSETQ. CDR3 protein: CASSLEFRDPSDEQFF. The CDR3 DNA follows: TGCGCCAGCAGCTTGGAATTTCGGGACCCCTCCGATGAGCAGTTCTTC.